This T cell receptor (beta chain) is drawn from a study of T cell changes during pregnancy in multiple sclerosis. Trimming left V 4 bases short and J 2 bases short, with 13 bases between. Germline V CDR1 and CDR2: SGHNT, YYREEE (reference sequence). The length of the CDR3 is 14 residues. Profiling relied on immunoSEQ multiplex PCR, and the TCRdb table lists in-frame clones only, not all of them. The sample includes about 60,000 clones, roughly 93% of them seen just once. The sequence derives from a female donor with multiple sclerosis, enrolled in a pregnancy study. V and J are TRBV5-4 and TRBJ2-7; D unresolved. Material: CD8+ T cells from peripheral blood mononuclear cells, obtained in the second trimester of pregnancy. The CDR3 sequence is CASSELGRAYEQYF. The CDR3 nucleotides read TGTGCCAGCAGCGAGTTGGGCCGAGCCTACGAGCAGTACTTC.